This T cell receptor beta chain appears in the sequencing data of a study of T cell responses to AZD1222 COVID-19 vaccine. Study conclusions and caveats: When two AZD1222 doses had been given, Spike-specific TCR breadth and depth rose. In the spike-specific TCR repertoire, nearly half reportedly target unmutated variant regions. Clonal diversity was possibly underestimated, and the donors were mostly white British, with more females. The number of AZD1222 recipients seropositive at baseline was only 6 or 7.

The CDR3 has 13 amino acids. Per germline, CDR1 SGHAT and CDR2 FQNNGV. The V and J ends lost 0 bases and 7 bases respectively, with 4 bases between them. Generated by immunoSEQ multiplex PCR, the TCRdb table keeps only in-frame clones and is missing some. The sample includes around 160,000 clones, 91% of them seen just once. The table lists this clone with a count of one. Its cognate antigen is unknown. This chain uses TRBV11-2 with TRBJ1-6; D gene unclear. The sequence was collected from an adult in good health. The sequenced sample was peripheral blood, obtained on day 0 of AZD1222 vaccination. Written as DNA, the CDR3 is TGTGCCAGCAGCTTAGACAGAAATTCACCCCTCCACTTT. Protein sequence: CASSLDRNSPLHF.